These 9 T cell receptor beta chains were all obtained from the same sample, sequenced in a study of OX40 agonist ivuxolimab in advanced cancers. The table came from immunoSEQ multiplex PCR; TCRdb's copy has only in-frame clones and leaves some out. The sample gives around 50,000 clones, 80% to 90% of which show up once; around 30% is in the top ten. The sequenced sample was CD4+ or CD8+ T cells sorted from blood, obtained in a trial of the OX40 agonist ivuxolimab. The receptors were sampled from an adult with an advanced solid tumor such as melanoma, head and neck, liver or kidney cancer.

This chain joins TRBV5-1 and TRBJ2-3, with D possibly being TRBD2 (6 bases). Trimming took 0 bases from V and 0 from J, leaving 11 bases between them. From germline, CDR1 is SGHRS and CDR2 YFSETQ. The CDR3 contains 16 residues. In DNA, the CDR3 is TGCGCCAGCAGCTTGGCGGTAGGGAGGAGCACAGATACGCAGTATTTT. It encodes CASSLAVGRSTDTQYF. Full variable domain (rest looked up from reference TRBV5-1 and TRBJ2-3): KAGVTQTPRYLIKTRGQQVTLSCSPISGHRSVSWYQQTPGQGLQFLFEYFSETQRNKGNFPGRFSGRQFSNSRSEMNVSTLELGDSALYLCASSLAVGRSTDTQYFGPGTRLTVL.

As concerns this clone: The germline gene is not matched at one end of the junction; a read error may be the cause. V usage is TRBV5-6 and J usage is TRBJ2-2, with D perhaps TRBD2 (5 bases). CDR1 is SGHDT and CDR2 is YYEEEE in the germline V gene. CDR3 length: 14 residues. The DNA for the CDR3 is TGTGCCAGCAGCTTGCGCGCGAGCACCGGGAAGCTGTTTTTT. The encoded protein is CASSLRASTGKLFF.

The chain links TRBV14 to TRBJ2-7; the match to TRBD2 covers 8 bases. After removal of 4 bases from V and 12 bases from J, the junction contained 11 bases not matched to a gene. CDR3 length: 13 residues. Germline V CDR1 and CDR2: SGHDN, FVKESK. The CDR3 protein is CASSPWGLEILYF. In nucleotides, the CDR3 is TGTGCCAGCAGCCCCTGGGGACTAGAAATATTGTACTTC.

DNA of the CDR3: TGTGCCAGCAGCTTGGGGGAGTTCGGGTTGGCCCAGTACTTC. This codes for CASSLGEFGLAQYF. This chain joins TRBV5-5 and TRBJ2-5; perhaps TRBD2 as D (5 bases). Germline assignment: CDR1 SGHKS and CDR2 YYEKEE (reference sequence). Trimming shortened V by 0 bases and J by 9 bases, and 15 bases separated the two germline ends. The CDR3 runs 14 residues.

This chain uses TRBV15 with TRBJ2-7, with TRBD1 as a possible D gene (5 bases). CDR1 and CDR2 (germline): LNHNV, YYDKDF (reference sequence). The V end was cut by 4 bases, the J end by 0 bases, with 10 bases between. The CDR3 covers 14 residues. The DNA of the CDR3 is TGTGCCACCAGCACGGACACGAACTCCTACGAGCAGTACTTC. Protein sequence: CATSTDTNSYEQYF.

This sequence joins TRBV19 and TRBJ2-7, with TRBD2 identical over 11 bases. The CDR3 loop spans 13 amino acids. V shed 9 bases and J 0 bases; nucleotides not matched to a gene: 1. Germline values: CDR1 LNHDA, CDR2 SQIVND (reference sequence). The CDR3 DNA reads TGTGCCAGCGGACTAGCGGGCTCCTACGAGCAGTACTTC. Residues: CASGLAGSYEQYF.

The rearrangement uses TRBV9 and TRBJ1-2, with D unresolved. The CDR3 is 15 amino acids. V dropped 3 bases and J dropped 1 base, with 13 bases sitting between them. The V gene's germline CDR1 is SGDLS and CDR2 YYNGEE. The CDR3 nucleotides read TGTGCCAGCAGCGCCGGAGTGGGTAATAACTATGGCTACACCTTC. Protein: CASSAGVGNNYGYTF. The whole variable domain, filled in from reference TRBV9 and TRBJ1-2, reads DSGVTQTPKHLITATGQRVTLRCSPRSGDLSVYWYQQSLDQGLQFLIQYYNGEERAKGNILERFSAQQFPDLHSELNLSSLELGDSALYFCASSAGVGNNYGYTFGSGTRLTVV.

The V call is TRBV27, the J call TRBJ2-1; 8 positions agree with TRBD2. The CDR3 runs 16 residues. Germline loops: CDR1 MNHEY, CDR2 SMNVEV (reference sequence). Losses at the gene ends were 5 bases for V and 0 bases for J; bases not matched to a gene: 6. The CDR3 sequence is CASSPSGSPSYNEQFF. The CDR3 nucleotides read TGTGCCAGCAGTCCGAGCGGGAGCCCCTCCTACAATGAGCAGTTCTTC.

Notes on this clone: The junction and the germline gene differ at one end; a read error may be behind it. The CDR3 protein is CATSGAGGPVDTQYF. CDR3 in DNA: TGTGCCACCAGCGGGGCGGGGGGCCCTGTCGATACGCAGTATTTT. The chain uses TRBV13 and TRBJ2-3, with 8 bases that match TRBD2. From germline, CDR1 is PRHDT and CDR2 FYEKMQ (reference sequence). The CDR3 totals 15 residues.